Listed here are 21 T cell receptor beta chains from one sample, sequenced in a study of beta chain features in type 1 diabetes. Study-level points and caveats: Significant though moderate, a shortening of TCRB CDR3s appeared in all four CD4+ subsets of Type 1 diabetes patients.

These receptors lack a known antigen. Every bit of the isolated RNA underwent reverse transcription, so sequencing read expressed TCRB transcripts. Assay: immunoSEQ multiplex PCR; the TCRdb copy retains only in-frame clones and omits some. The sample yields over 650,000 clones, over 12% seen once. The specimen sequenced was naive CD4+ T cells from blood. The receptors originated from a man younger than 35 with type 1 diabetes.

The rearrangement links TRBV15 to TRBJ2-5; D is tentatively TRBD1 or TRBD2 (6 bases each). The CDR3 has 17 residues. V shed 1 base and J shed 2 bases, with 17 bases lying between them. Looked up from germline, CDR1 is LNHNV and CDR2 is YYDKDF (reference sequence). CDR3 coding DNA: TGTGCCACCAGCAGAGGATTCGGGAGCAGGGGTCAAGAGACCCAGTACTTC. This sequence encodes CATSRGFGSRGQETQYF.

As to this clone: A much larger clone differs from this one at a single base, so this may be a read error. Different DNA sequences within this sample yield the same CDR3. The V and J genes are TRBV28 and TRBJ2-7; D uncertain. This CDR3 is built from 11 residues. Trimming shortened V by 3 bases and J by 1 base, and 1 base separated the two germline ends. Germline loops: CDR1 MDHEN, CDR2 SYDVKM. The CDR3 reads CASSFSYEQYF. In DNA, the CDR3 is TGTGCCAGCAGTTTTTCCTACGAGCAGTACTTC. Drawing the rest from reference TRBV28 and TRBJ2-7, the complete variable domain is DVKVTQSSRYLVKRTGEKVFLECVQDMDHENMFWYRQDPGLGLRLIYFSYDVKMKEKGDIPEGYSVSREKKERFSLILESASTNQTSMYLCASSFSYEQYFGPGTRLTVT.

This clone showed up just a few times. The rearrangement links TRBV30 to TRBJ2-7; 7 bases are a match to TRBD1. CDR1 is GTSNPN, CDR2 SVGIG, per germline (reference sequence). The CDR3 totals 13 residues. The V gene end was trimmed by 3 bases and the J gene end by 1 base; junction bases not matched to a gene: 3. The CDR3 protein is CAWRRQGSYEQYF. The CDR3 coding sequence is TGTGCCTGGAGGAGACAGGGTTCCTACGAGCAGTACTTC.

In this sample, this clone turned up a few times. This sequence joins TRBV4-1 and TRBJ1-1; D is perhaps TRBD1 (5 bases). The CDR3 covers 17 residues. Germline values: CDR1 MGHRA, CDR2 YSYEKL. The V and J ends lost 4 bases and 0 bases respectively, with 18 bases between them. In DNA form, the CDR3 reads TGCGCCAGCAGCCCAACTTGGGCCAGGGTGGTGAACACTGAAGCTTTCTTT. This sequence encodes CASSPTWARVVNTEAFF.

This clone has just a few counts. CDR3 region: CAWSDPGEQYF. For the CDR3, the DNA is TGTGCCTGGAGTGACCCCGGAGAGCAGTACTTC. The chain couples TRBV30 to TRBJ2-7; D gene uncertain. Trimming removed 1 base at V and 7 bases at J, with 8 bases between. Germline-derived CDR1 and CDR2 are GTSNPN and SVGIG (reference sequence). This CDR3 is 11 amino acids long.

This clone was detected only a few times. The genes are TRBV10-3 and TRBJ2-1, with 16 bases matching TRBD2. With 7 bases clipped from V and 10 bases from J, the junction kept 13 bases outside the gene matches. Per the germline V gene, CDR1 is ENHRY and CDR2 is SYGVKD. This CDR3 is 17 amino acids long. In DNA, the CDR3 is TGTGCCATCACCTCATCCGGGACTAGCGGGGGGGCCAGAGAGCAGTTCTTC. Its translation is CAITSSGTSGGAREQFF.

This clone was observed a few times. V usage is TRBV30 and J usage is TRBJ1-2, with a possible D match to TRBD1 (5 bases). The CDR3 totals 14 residues. Trimming took 2 bases from V and 7 from J, leaving 17 bases between them. Germline V gene lookup returns CDR1 GTSNPN and CDR2 SVGIG (reference sequence). CDR3 protein: CAWSHGQGGGGYTF. The CDR3 nucleotides are TGTGCCTGGAGTCACGGGCAGGGTGGTGGTGGCTACACCTTC.

The CDR3 nucleotides read TGTGCCAGCAGCTTAGTGGCAGTCCCCCTCGGTCGTGGAAACACCATATATTTT. Protein: CASSLVAVPLGRGNTIYF. This sequence joins TRBV7-9 and TRBJ1-3; D gene unclear. Germline values: CDR1 SEHNR, CDR2 FQNEAQ (reference sequence). The V end lost 1 base, the J end lost 3 bases, and 19 bases lay between the germline ends. The CDR3 extends over 18 amino acids.

In this sample, this clone turned up a few times. J is TRBJ1-1 and V is TRBV5-4; 9 positions match TRBD1. The germline V gene has CDR1 SGHNT and CDR2 YYREEE (reference sequence). The CDR3 is made up of 15 amino acids. V gave up 0 bases and J gave up 3 bases; unmatched junction bases: 3. The CDR3 spells CASSLDNRGHTEAFF. CDR3 nucleotide sequence: TGTGCCAGCAGCTTGGATAACAGGGGGCACACTGAAGCTTTCTTT. The whole variable domain, filled in from reference TRBV5-4 and TRBJ1-1, reads ETGVTQSPTHLIKTRGQQVTLRCSSQSGHNTVSWYQQALGQGPQFIFQYYREEENGRGNFPPRFSGLQFPNYSSELNVNALELDDSALYLCASSLDNRGHTEAFFGQGTRLTVV.

This clone was detected a few times. The rearrangement joins TRBV9 to TRBJ1-1; D is undetermined. This CDR3 contains 15 residues. The ends were cut back, 2 bases at V and 6 bases at J, with 17 bases in the middle. Germline V gives CDR1 SGDLS, CDR2 YYNGEE. CDR3 protein: CASSVGRALYAEAFF. For the CDR3, the DNA is TGTGCCAGCAGCGTCGGGCGGGCCCTTTACGCTGAAGCTTTCTTT.

This chain uses TRBV9 with TRBJ1-1; perhaps TRBD1 as D (5 bases). V lost 4 bases to trimming and J lost 6 bases, with 19 bases between them. This CDR3 region has 15 residues. From germline, CDR1 is SGDLS and CDR2 YYNGEE. The CDR3 region is CASSPAGNIGAEAFF. DNA of the CDR3: TGTGCCAGCAGCCCGGCAGGGAACATCGGCGCTGAAGCTTTCTTT.

In its sample, this clone was seen a few times. This rearrangement joins TRBV28 to TRBJ1-2; D ambiguous. V shed 6 bases and J shed 2 bases, with 4 bases lying between them. The germline V gene has CDR1 MDHEN and CDR2 SYDVKM. This CDR3 comprises 11 residues. This CDR3 reads CASRSNYGYTF. CDR3 coding DNA: TGTGCCAGCAGGTCAAACTATGGCTACACCTTC.

This clone was seen only a few times. CDR3 in DNA: TGCGCCAGCAATGGCGGGACCGGCGCATCCTACGAGCAGTACTTC. Translating gives CASNGGTGASYEQYF. The V call is TRBV5-1, the J call TRBJ2-7; the D gene is possibly TRBD2 (6 bases). This CDR3 has 15 amino acids. V lost 6 bases to trimming and J lost 1 base, with 17 bases between them. Per the germline V gene, CDR1 is SGHRS and CDR2 is YFSETQ.

The CDR3 here is CASSLGTTNTGELFF. The CDR3 region has the DNA TGTGCCAGCAGCCTCGGGACAACGAACACCGGGGAGCTGTTTTTT. J is TRBJ2-2 and V is TRBV7-3; possibly TRBD1 for D (6 bases). Germline CDR1 is SGHTA and CDR2 is FQGTGA. V lost 5 bases to trimming and J lost 0 bases, with 10 bases between them. The CDR3 covers 15 residues.

A few counts support this clone. This chain uses TRBV7-2 with TRBJ1-2, with D hard to call. The CDR3 has 14 residues. The V and J ends lost 1 base and 2 bases respectively, with 8 bases between them. Germline loops: CDR1 SGHTA, CDR2 FQGNSA. This CDR3 is CASSLVVNNYGYTF. The CDR3 nucleotides read TGTGCCAGCAGCTTAGTTGTCAACAACTATGGCTACACCTTC.

In its sample, this clone was seen a few times. This chain links TRBV7-2 with TRBJ2-1; tentative D call: TRBD2 (5 bases). This CDR3 region has 12 residues. The germline V gene has CDR1 SGHTA and CDR2 FQGNSA. V was shortened by 3 bases and J by 8 bases, with 8 bases between the two germline ends. The CDR3 DNA reads as TGTGCCAGCAGCTTTAGCGCATATGAGCAGTTCTTC. Translating gives CASSFSAYEQFF.

The V gene is TRBV27, the J gene TRBJ2-3; no firm D call. The germline V gene has CDR1 MNHEY and CDR2 SMNVEV (reference sequence). There are 14 residues in the CDR3. V shed 0 bases and J shed 6 bases, with 10 bases lying between them. The CDR3 DNA is TGTGCCAGCAGTTTATCAATCCCGTCCGATACGCAGTATTTT. Its translation: CASSLSIPSDTQYF.

This clone was recorded a few times. The rearrangement joins TRBV14 to TRBJ2-1; D not certain. This CDR3 contains 15 residues. Per the germline V gene, CDR1 is SGHDN and CDR2 is FVKESK. V was trimmed by 4 bases and J by 2 bases, leaving 12 bases between them. Written as DNA, the CDR3 is TGTGCCAGCAGCCTGGTCTCGAGGACCTACAATGAGCAGTTCTTC. Translation gives CASSLVSRTYNEQFF.

This clone was picked up a small number of times. Other DNA sequences in the sample encode the same CDR3. The chain carries TRBV30 and TRBJ1-1; no clear D. Germline V gene sequence: CDR1 GTSNPN, CDR2 SVGIG (reference sequence). This CDR3 is built from 13 residues. V was clipped by 0 bases and J by 0 bases, with 5 bases between them. The CDR3: CAWSVLVNTEAFF. The CDR3 DNA is TGTGCCTGGAGTGTACTAGTGAACACTGAAGCTTTCTTT.

This clone was observed a handful of times. The chain has TRBV18 and TRBJ2-7, with D perhaps matching TRBD1 or TRBD2 (5 bases each). The CDR3 consists of 15 residues. Trimming removed 4 bases from V and 7 bases from J, with 20 bases in between. Germline assignment: CDR1 KGHSH and CDR2 LQKENI. The CDR3 DNA reads TGTGCCAGCTCACTTTCCCCGGTCGGGGCAGGAGAGCAGTACTTC. It encodes CASSLSPVGAGEQYF.

This chain joins TRBV30 and TRBJ1-4, with TRBD1 matching over 8 bases. Germline assignment: CDR1 GTSNPN and CDR2 SVGIG (reference sequence). The V gene end was trimmed by 5 bases and the J gene end by 8 bases; junction bases not matched to a gene: 4. CDR3 length: 12 amino acids. This CDR3 is CAWADRDEKLFF. The CDR3 bases are TGTGCCTGGGCGGACAGGGACGAAAAACTGTTTTTT.